This TCR beta chain is drawn from a study of a mutant IDH1 vaccine in newly diagnosed glioma. Overall study: Of treated patients, around 60% were men and about 38% women, averaging about 40 years. Most had both radiotherapy and temozolomide beforehand; others had only one. General study points: Researchers report vaccine-induced immune responses in approximately 94% of patients.

Method: immunoSEQ multiplex PCR; TCRdb's copy keeps in-frame clones and lacks some. This repertoire shows 75,000 to 100,000 clones, roughly 90% found once; its top ten account for 0.5% to 0.6%. The time point is: baseline, week 1 (first vaccination visit). Treatment reported: pre-vaccination baseline after standard-of-care therapy. Astrocytomas found in donors were new, WHO grade 3 or 4, IDH1-mutant and ATRX-lost. V lost 5 bases, J lost 6 bases, and 21 bases stayed unmatched. Germline-derived CDR1 and CDR2 are LNHNV and YYDKDF (reference sequence). This CDR3 contains 19 residues. Notes on this clone: The antigen remains unidentified.

The chain uses TRBV15 and TRBJ2-1; 8 nucleotides agree with TRBD2. The sequence was obtained from a woman between 50 and 59 years old with glioma. The sample here was PBMCs, taken from a glioma patient treated with radiotherapy, temozolomide or both. The CDR3 is CATSSGRLAGPRRGNEQFF. The CDR3 nucleotides are TGTGCCACCAGCTCCGGTAGGCTAGCGGGTCCCCGGAGGGGCAATGAGCAGTTCTTC.